This T cell receptor beta chain was sequenced during a study of blood T cells in healthy people across ages. Whole-study results and caveats: As age increased, TCR beta diversity per million T cells fell in a roughly linear fashion. It was found that TCR beta diversity correlated strongly with the percentage of naive T cells. It was not known whether donors were CMV positive (a possible confounder of expanded clonotype changes).

With a J-beta primer mix and a sample-barcoded 5' primer, a second PCR ran about 7 to 12 cycles. Carrying 12 random nucleotides, a template-switch adaptor labeled each individual cDNA molecule. TCRdb re-derived calls from the 5' RACE reads in MiXCR, one entry per CDR3 protein. The sample has about 1.7 million distinct CDR3 sequences; over 25% are singletons. This clonotype was detected a few times. Antigen: not known. The CDR3 sequence is 13 residues long. Trimming removed 3 bases from V and 14 bases from J, with 20 bases in between. Germline V gives CDR1 GTSNPN, CDR2 SVGIG (reference sequence). This chain joins TRBV30 and TRBJ2-4, with a weak D call TRBD1 (6 bases). The origin of this receptor is a woman in her 30s in good health. The sample comprised blood. CDR3 in amino acids: CAWRPTERDTEYF. The CDR3 DNA follows: TGTGCCTGGAGGCCGACCGAAAGGGACACGGAGTACTTC.